These T cell receptor beta chains were read from a single sample in a study of cytomegalovirus exposure and HLA in healthy donors. Here immunoSEQ multiplex PCR was the method, and the copy in TCRdb shows in-frame clones only, minus some. The sample carries about 200,000 clones, approximately 82% recorded once. The source material was PBMCs. Receptors originate from a woman between 25 and 40 years old in good health and CMV-seropositive. The CDR3 runs from the conserved cysteine through the conserved F or W. D genes are given only for firm matches. Size is stated for part of the rows, as once, few or many counts, or as a class when the clone is expanded.

D gene	V gene	J gene	clone size	CDR3 protein	CDR3 DNA
NA	TRBV5-1	TRBJ1-1	NA	CASSLQGLLNTEAFF	TGCGCCAGCAGCTTGCAGGGGCTACTGAACACTGAAGCTTTCTTT
TRBD2	TRBV7-8	TRBJ2-3	NA	CASSWASGAGGTDTQYF	TGTGCCAGCAGCTGGGCTAGCGGAGCCGGGGGTACAGATACGCAGTATTTT
NA	TRBV5-6	TRBJ2-1	NA	CASSLALYNEQFF	TGTGCCAGCAGCTTGGCCCTGTACAATGAGCAGTTCTTC
NA	TRBV6-5	TRBJ1-1	NA	CATTTLGLNTEAFF	TGTGCCACCACGACCTTGGGCCTCAACACTGAAGCTTTCTTT
TRBD1	TRBV28	TRBJ2-2	NA	CASRAQGATGELFF	TGTGCCAGCAGGGCACAGGGGGCCACCGGGGAGCTGTTTTTT
NA	TRBV9	TRBJ1-1	NA	CASSPHTGRNTEAFF	TGTGCCAGCAGCCCTCACACGGGGAGGAACACTGAAGCTTTCTTT
TRBD2	TRBV4-1	TRBJ2-1	NA	CASSQDPSGIDEQFF	TGCGCCAGCAGCCAAGACCCTAGCGGGATCGATGAGCAGTTCTTC
TRBD1	TRBV2	TRBJ2-5	NA	CASSKQGTEQETQYF	TGTGCCAGCAGTAAACAAGGGACAGAACAAGAGACCCAGTACTTC
TRBD1	TRBV18	TRBJ2-1	NA	CASSAGTGGNEQFF	TGTGCCAGCTCCGCCGGGACAGGGGGTAATGAGCAGTTCTTC
TRBD2	TRBV5-1	TRBJ2-1	once	CASSSGTSLEGEQFF	TGCGCCAGCAGCTCCGGGACTAGCCTCGAGGGTGAGCAGTTCTTC
NA	TRBV9	TRBJ2-3	NA	CASSVAGGRVADTQYF	TGTGCCAGCAGCGTAGCTGGGGGCCGGGTCGCAGATACGCAGTATTTT
NA	TRBV19	TRBJ1-3	NA	CASNRFAGNTIYF	TGTGCCAGTAATCGTTTTGCTGGAAACACCATATATTTT
TRBD1	TRBV5-1	TRBJ2-1	NA	CASSGRTGGAYNEQFF	TGCGCCAGCAGCGGACGGACAGGGGGTGCCTACAATGAGCAGTTCTTC
TRBD1	TRBV5-1	TRBJ2-7	NA	CASTLGGQGNYEQYF	TGCGCCAGCACCTTGGGGGGACAGGGGAACTACGAGCAGTACTTC
TRBD2	TRBV2	TRBJ2-7	NA	CASTGLAGVEQYF	TGTGCCAGCACGGGACTAGCGGGAGTTGAGCAGTACTTC
TRBD2	TRBV7-2	TRBJ2-3	once	CASSSGGRSADTQYF	TGTGCCAGCAGCTCGGGAGGGAGATCCGCAGATACGCAGTATTTT
NA	TRBV6-1	TRBJ1-5	NA	CASSEAAGGTGRQPQHF	TGTGCCAGCAGTGAAGCCGCTGGGGGAACAGGGAGACAGCCCCAGCATTTT
TRBD2	TRBV2	TRBJ2-1	NA	CASSENGLALNEQFF	TGTGCCAGCAGTGAAAACGGACTAGCTTTAAATGAGCAGTTCTTC
NA	TRBV2	TRBJ2-2	NA	CASRTLPGGFGELFF	TGTGCCAGCAGGACCCTCCCGGGTGGGTTCGGGGAGCTGTTTTTT
NA	TRBV27	TRBJ2-1	NA	CASSPRLTRTLYNEQFF	TGTGCCAGCAGTCCGAGACTTACTAGGACCCTCTACAATGAGCAGTTCTTC
NA	TRBV28	TRBJ1-2	NA	CASSPTGTNYGYTF	TGTGCCAGCAGCCCCACAGGTACTAACTATGGCTACACCTTC
TRBD2	TRBV4-1	TRBJ2-2	NA	CASSQETGLAGLNTGELFF	TGCGCCAGCAGCCAAGAAACTGGACTAGCGGGCCTGAACACCGGGGAGCTGTTTTTT
NA	TRBV15	TRBJ2-7	NA	CATSRDYGEVGEQYF	TGTGCCACCAGCAGAGATTACGGGGAAGTGGGGGAGCAGTACTTC
TRBD2	TRBV28	TRBJ2-7	NA	CASSSSGRQAYEQYF	TGTGCCAGCAGTAGTAGCGGGAGGCAAGCCTACGAGCAGTACTTC
TRBD2	TRBV28	TRBJ2-7	NA	CASSRGGTTAYEQYF	TGTGCCAGCAGCCGTGGGGGGACTACGGCCTACGAGCAGTACTTC
NA	TRBV28	TRBJ2-3	NA	CASSPIRLGGDTQYF	TGTGCCAGCAGCCCAATCAGGCTCGGAGGGGATACGCAGTATTTT
NA	TRBV5-1	TRBJ2-5	NA	CASSLAAAGQAETQYF	TGCGCCAGCAGCTTGGCCGCGGCAGGGCAAGCAGAGACCCAGTACTTC
NA	TRBV2	TRBJ1-2	few	CASKGDGVERNYGYTF	TGTGCCAGCAAGGGGGACGGGGTGGAGAGGAACTATGGCTACACCTTC